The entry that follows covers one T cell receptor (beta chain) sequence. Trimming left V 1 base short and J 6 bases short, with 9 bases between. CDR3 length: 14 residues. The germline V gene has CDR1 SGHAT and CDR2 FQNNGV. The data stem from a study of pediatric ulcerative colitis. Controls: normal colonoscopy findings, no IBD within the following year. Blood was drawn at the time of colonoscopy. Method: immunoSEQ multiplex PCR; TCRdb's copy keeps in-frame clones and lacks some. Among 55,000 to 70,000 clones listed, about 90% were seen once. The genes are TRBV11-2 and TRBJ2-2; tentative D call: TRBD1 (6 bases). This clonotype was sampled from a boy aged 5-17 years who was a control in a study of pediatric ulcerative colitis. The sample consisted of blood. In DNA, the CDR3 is TGTGCCAGCAGCTTAGGGGGGCTGGCCGGGGAGCTGTTTTTT. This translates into CASSLGGLAGELFF.